This TCR beta chain emerged from a study of blood T cell repertoires in COVID-19. Study-wide context: The origin of the acute and convalescent COVID-19 samples was the United States, Italy and Spain. Sample material is recorded as cDNA or gDNA derived from T cells, B-cell-depleted T cells, or PBMCs.

Here immunoSEQ multiplex PCR was the method, and the copy in TCRdb shows in-frame clones only, minus some. In the table there are 250,000 to 400,000 clones, approximately 87% of which are singletons. Enrolment of Seattle patients took place during active infection, and they were followed longitudinally. Germline loops: CDR1 SGHAT, CDR2 FQNNGV. V lost 2 bases and J 1 base, leaving 6 bases between the germline ends. This CDR3 region has 14 residues. The origin of this receptor is a woman in her thirties with COVID-19, enrolled during active disease. The rearrangement uses TRBV11-2 and TRBJ1-3; no firm D call. Material: peripheral blood. CDR3 sequence (DNA): TGTGCCAGCAGCTTACAGGTTTCTGGAAACACCATATATTTT. This translates into CASSLQVSGNTIYF.